This T cell receptor beta chain was retrieved from a study of CD8 T cells in ankylosing spondylitis. Germline V gene lookup returns CDR1 SGHNT and CDR2 YYREEE (reference sequence). V was cut by 4 bases and J by 0 bases, with 9 bases left in between. This CDR3 contains 14 residues. TCRdb used MiXCR to reprocess the 5' RACE reads, holding one entry per CDR3 protein. The sample consists of about 110,000 distinct CDR3 sequences, approximately 25% of them appearing once. The material sequenced was synovial fluid, either unsorted or a sorted T cell fraction (not recorded which). The chain recombines TRBV5-4 with TRBJ2-3; no clear D gene. This receptor was obtained from a male donor with ankylosing spondylitis. CDR3 in DNA: TGTGCCAGCAGCCCCTCGTACAGCACAGATACGCAGTATTTT. Translated, it gives CASSPSYSTDTQYF.